This T cell receptor (beta chain) was captured by sequencing in a study of CD8 T cells in Susac syndrome. Whole-study findings and limits: The relatively small number of individuals in the TCR sequencing and HLA analysis was acknowledged by the study.

TEMRA cells were FACS-enriched, and CD8+ and CD4+ T cells were isolated negatively. Trimming took 3 bases from V and 0 from J, leaving 9 bases between them. Germline assignment: CDR1 MNHEY and CDR2 SMNVEV (reference sequence). The CDR3 is 14 amino acids. An amount of RNA that ranged from roughly 0.45 to 1 ug was reverse transcribed with random hexamers. The TCR beta CDR3 was amplified by immunoSEQ multiplex PCR across 54 Vbeta, 13 Jbeta. Each CDR3 protein gets one entry after TCRdb re-called the immunoSEQ multiplex PCR reads with MiXCR. The sample consists of around 300,000 distinct CDR3 sequences, over 75% of them appearing once. A remark on this clonotype: As yet, its antigen is unknown.

Sequencing was performed on CD8+ T cells from PBMCs. The chain has TRBV27 and TRBJ2-7; D is undetermined. The TCR originated in a human donor with multiple sclerosis. CDR3 DNA: TGTGCCAGCAGTTTCGCTGCTAGCTCCTACGAGCAGTACTTC. Its translation: CASSFAASSYEQYF.